This TCR beta chain was retrieved from a study of Graves' ophthalmopathy and Graves' hyperthyroidism. CDR3 length: 16 residues. Per the germline V gene, CDR1 is MNHNS and CDR2 is SASEGT. V was clipped by 4 bases and J by 1 base; unmatched bases: 8. The authors defined stable hyperthyroidism as no ophthalmopathy within 18 months of follow-up. Aged 18 to 65, hyperthyroidism patients had been newly diagnosed, with under 2 months' duration. In this sample, this clonotype turned up many times. TCR beta CDR3 regions were amplified from RNA transcripts. HTBI primers were employed in first-round RT-PCR, then a second-round multiplex PCR followed. TCRdb passed the multiplex PCR reads through MiXCR, listing each CDR3 protein once. Among roughly 610,000 distinct CDR3 sequences listed, 22% were seen once.

This clonotype originated in a woman under 30 with stable Graves' hyperthyroidism. Some clones in this sample may be carry-over from other donors' samples. The gene calls are TRBV6-1 and TRBJ2-7; the match to TRBD1 covers 9 bases. The sequenced sample consisted of peripheral blood. The CDR3 sequence: CASSAAAGTGSYEQYF. CDR3 sequence (DNA): TGTGCCAGCAGTGCGGCGGCCGGGACAGGGTCCTACGAGCAGTACTTC.